This TCR beta chain originates from a study of blood T cell repertoires in COVID-19. Participants reported their clinical history, and cohort assignment relied on those reports. Each recovered donor of Cohort 3 presented with two negative PCRs, clearance, or symptom resolution. Method: immunoSEQ multiplex PCR; TCRdb's copy keeps in-frame clones and lacks some. The table records 160,000 or so clones, about 80% of them present only once. The sequence was obtained from a woman aged 55-70 years who had recovered from COVID-19. Sequenced input: PBMCs or T cells enriched from blood (not recorded which).

In DNA form, the CDR3 reads TGTGCTAGTGGTTGGACAGTTTACGAGCAGTACTTC. Encoded protein: CASGWTVYEQYF. The chain recombines TRBV12-5 with TRBJ2-7; D might be TRBD1 (6 bases). The CDR3 is 12 residues long. Germline V lookup: CDR1 LGHNT, CDR2 FRNRAP. V was pared by 4 bases and J by 4 bases, with 8 bases between.